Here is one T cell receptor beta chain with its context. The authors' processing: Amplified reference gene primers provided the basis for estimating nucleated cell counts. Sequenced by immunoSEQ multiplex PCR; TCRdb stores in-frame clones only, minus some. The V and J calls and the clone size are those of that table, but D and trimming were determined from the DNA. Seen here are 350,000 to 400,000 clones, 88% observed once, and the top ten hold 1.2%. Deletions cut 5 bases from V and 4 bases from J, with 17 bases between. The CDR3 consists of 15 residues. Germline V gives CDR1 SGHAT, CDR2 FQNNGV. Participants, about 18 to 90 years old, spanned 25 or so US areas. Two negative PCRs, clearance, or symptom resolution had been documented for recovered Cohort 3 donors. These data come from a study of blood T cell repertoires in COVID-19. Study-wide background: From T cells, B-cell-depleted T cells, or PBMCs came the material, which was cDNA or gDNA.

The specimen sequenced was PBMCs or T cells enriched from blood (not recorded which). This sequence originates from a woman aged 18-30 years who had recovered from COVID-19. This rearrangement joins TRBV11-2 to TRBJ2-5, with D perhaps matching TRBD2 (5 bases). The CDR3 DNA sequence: TGTGCCAGCAGCGCCCCCGAGACTCGGGGAGAGACCCAGTACTTC. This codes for CASSAPETRGETQYF.